The 15 T cell receptor beta chains presented below share a single source sample, sequenced in a study of T cell responses to AZD1222 COVID-19 vaccine. TCRdb's table, derived via immunoSEQ multiplex PCR, lists solely in-frame clones and lacks some. The profile shows about 140,000 clones, around 93% of them singletons. The sample consisted of peripheral blood, taken 28 days after the second AZD1222 dose. The source is an adult who received the AZD1222 COVID-19 vaccine.

J is TRBJ2-3 and V is TRBV4-1; no reliable D call. Germline V gene lookup returns CDR1 MGHRA and CDR2 YSYEKL. CDR3 size: 14 residues. V was trimmed by 7 bases and J by 2 bases, leaving 13 bases between them. In DNA, the CDR3 is TGCGCCAGCAAACCCCACACGTACACAGATACGCAGTATTTT. As protein: CASKPHTYTDTQYF.

The rearrangement joins TRBV25-1 to TRBJ1-2, with a tentative D call TRBD1 (6 bases). The V end was cut by 0 bases, the J end by 7 bases, with 15 bases between. CDR1 and CDR2 (germline): MGHDK, SYGVNS. The CDR3 is 15 amino acids. CDR3: CASSEYGTGSSGYTF. CDR3 nucleotides: TGTGCCAGCAGTGAATACGGCACAGGGTCAAGTGGCTACACCTTC.

This chain uses TRBV28 with TRBJ1-2; D gene uncertain. CDR1 and CDR2 (germline): MDHEN, SYDVKM. V was clipped by 4 bases and J by 6 bases, with 18 bases between them. The CDR3 consists of 15 residues. CDR3 sequence reads: CASSSLSFLLNGYTF. The CDR3 DNA sequence: TGTGCCAGCAGTTCCCTCTCGTTCCTGCTCAATGGCTACACCTTC.

CDR3 DNA: TGTGCCAGCAGCTTAATTTTGCGGGATAGCGGAGATACGCAGTATTTT. Encoded protein: CASSLILRDSGDTQYF. The V gene is TRBV7-9, the J gene TRBJ2-3, with D perhaps matching TRBD2 (6 bases). CDR3 length: 16 residues. The germline V gene has CDR1 SEHNR and CDR2 FQNEAQ (reference sequence). V was trimmed by 2 bases and J by 5 bases, leaving 17 bases between them.

J is TRBJ2-5 and V is TRBV5-8; 7 bases match TRBD1. The V gene's germline CDR1 is SGHTS and CDR2 YDEGEE. With 0 bases clipped from V and 5 bases from J, the junction kept 7 bases outside the gene matches. The CDR3 consists of 15 residues. CDR3 region: CASSLDRGYGETQYF. The CDR3 coding sequence is TGTGCCAGCAGCTTGGACAGGGGATACGGGGAGACCCAGTACTTC.

V gene TRBV12-5 combines with J gene TRBJ2-2, with D possibly matching TRBD2 (7 bases). V lost 4 bases and J lost 2, with 14 bases in between. CDR3 length: 16 amino acids. The V gene's germline CDR1 is LGHNT and CDR2 FRNRAP. CDR3 sequence reads: CASGSRGAPNTGELFF. DNA of the CDR3: TGTGCTAGTGGTTCCCGGGGGGCCCCTAACACCGGGGAGCTGTTTTTT. Supplemented by reference TRBV12-5 and TRBJ2-2, the full variable domain reads DARVTQTPRHKVTEMGQEVTMRCQPILGHNTVFWYRQTMMQGLELLAYFRNRAPLDDSGMPKDRFSAEMPDATLATLKIQPSEPRDSAVYFCASGSRGAPNTGELFFGEGSRLTVL.

The rearrangement joins TRBV30 to TRBJ2-7, with D unresolved. CDR1 is GTSNPN, CDR2 SVGIG, per germline (reference sequence). V dropped 4 bases and J dropped 1 base, with 14 bases sitting between them. The CDR3 has 14 amino acids. The CDR3, as DNA: TGTGCCTGGAAAGTCGGTGAACCTTCCTACGAGCAGTACTTC. It codes for CAWKVGEPSYEQYF.

The chain employs TRBV4-1 and TRBJ2-1; 12 bases match TRBD2. Per the germline V gene, CDR1 is MGHRA and CDR2 is YSYEKL. V lost 2 bases to trimming and J lost 9 bases; unmatched junction nucleotides: 14. There are 18 residues in the CDR3. The CDR3 region is CASSQTTRTSGEGGEQFF. The CDR3 DNA reads as TGCGCCAGCAGCCAAACAACCCGGACTAGCGGGGAAGGAGGTGAGCAGTTCTTC.

The rearrangement joins TRBV5-4 to TRBJ2-1; D may match TRBD1 or TRBD2 (5 bases each). This CDR3 contains 13 residues. Looked up from germline, CDR1 is SGHNT and CDR2 is YYREEE (reference sequence). V lost 0 bases to trimming and J lost 5 bases, with 6 bases between them. The CDR3 bases are TGTGCCAGCAGCTTGGGAGGGGACAATGAGCAGTTCTTC. The encoded protein is CASSLGGDNEQFF. Supplemented by reference TRBV5-4 and TRBJ2-1, the full variable domain reads ETGVTQSPTHLIKTRGQQVTLRCSSQSGHNTVSWYQQALGQGPQFIFQYYREEENGRGNFPPRFSGLQFPNYSSELNVNALELDDSALYLCASSLGGDNEQFFGPGTRLTVL.

The genes are TRBV6-6 and TRBJ2-7; D unclear. Trimming removed 0 bases from V and 6 bases from J, with 15 bases in between. The CDR3 contains 15 residues. Germline CDR1 MNHNY, CDR2 SVGAGI (reference sequence). CDR3 protein: CASSYSKVTAREQYF. The DNA for the CDR3 is TGTGCCAGCAGTTACTCGAAGGTAACGGCTCGCGAGCAGTACTTC.

V is TRBV11-1 and J is TRBJ1-2, with a weak D call TRBD1 (5 bases). CDR1 and CDR2 (germline): SGHAT, FQDESV (reference sequence). V was trimmed by 2 bases and J by 3 bases, leaving 13 bases between them. This CDR3 spans 15 amino acids. The CDR3 sequence is CASSLSGPSDYGYTF. The DNA of the CDR3 is TGTGCCAGCAGCTTATCAGGGCCATCCGACTATGGCTACACCTTC.

In DNA, the CDR3 is TGTGCCAGCAGTTCTCAGGGTTTTGCAAACACCATATATTTT. Translated: CASSSQGFANTIYF. The gene calls are TRBV6-5 and TRBJ1-3, with TRBD1 as a possible D gene (5 bases). Trimming cost V 4 bases and J 6 bases, with 13 bases left between them. This CDR3 is built from 14 residues. CDR1 and CDR2 (germline): MNHEY, SVGAGI.

The V and J genes are TRBV6-5 and TRBJ1-5, with 9 nucleotides matching TRBD1. Per the germline V gene, CDR1 is MNHEY and CDR2 is SVGAGI. The CDR3 totals 14 residues. With V trimmed by 5 bases and J by 4 bases, 3 bases remained unmatched. The CDR3 sequence: CASSPDRGNQPQHF. CDR3 in DNA: TGTGCCAGCAGTCCGGACAGGGGAAATCAGCCCCAGCATTTT.

This clone showed up just a few times. The chain combines TRBV7-9 with TRBJ2-2; D unresolved. CDR3 size: 12 residues. In germline, CDR1 is SEHNR, CDR2 FQNEAQ (reference sequence). Deletions cut 4 bases from V and 6 bases from J, with 6 bases between. The CDR3 sequence is CASSSLSGELFF. CDR3 sequence (DNA): TGTGCCAGCAGCTCTCTATCCGGGGAGCTGTTTTTT.

The chain uses TRBV10-3 and TRBJ2-3; D gene unclear. The V and J ends lost 7 bases and 2 bases respectively, with 10 bases between them. CDR3 length: 13 residues. CDR1 ENHRY and CDR2 SYGVKD come from the germline V gene. CDR3 coding DNA: TGTGCCATCACCGGAACCGACACAGATACGCAGTATTTT. Translated, it gives CAITGTDTDTQYF.